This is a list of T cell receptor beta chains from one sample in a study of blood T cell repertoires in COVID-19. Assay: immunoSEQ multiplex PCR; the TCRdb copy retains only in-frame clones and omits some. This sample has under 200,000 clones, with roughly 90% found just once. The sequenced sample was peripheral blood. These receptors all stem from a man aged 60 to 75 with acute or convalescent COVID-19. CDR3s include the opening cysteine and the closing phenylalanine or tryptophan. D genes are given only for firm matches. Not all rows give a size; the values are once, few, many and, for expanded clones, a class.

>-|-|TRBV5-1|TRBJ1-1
CASSLGGVEAFF
TGCGCCAGCAGCTTGGGCGGGGTTGAAGCTTTCTTT
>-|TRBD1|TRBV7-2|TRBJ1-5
CASSSGQGASQPQHF
TGTGCCAGCAGCTCCGGACAGGGGGCGAGTCAGCCCCAGCATTTT
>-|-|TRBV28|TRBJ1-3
CASSSPAGTGNTIYF
TGTGCCAGCAGTTCTCCCGCAGGGACTGGAAACACCATATATTTT
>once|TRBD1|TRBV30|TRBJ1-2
CAWTLGTGWIGGYTF
TGTGCCTGGACCCTTGGGACAGGGTGGATCGGGGGCTACACCTTC
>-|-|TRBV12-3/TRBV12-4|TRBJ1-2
CASSFRAGYTF
TGTGCCAGCAGTTTCAGGGCTGGCTACACCTTC
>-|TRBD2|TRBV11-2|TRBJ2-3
CASSSGLAGVRGLDTQYF
TGTGCCAGCAGCTCGGGACTAGCGGGAGTTCGGGGGTTGGATACGCAGTATTTT
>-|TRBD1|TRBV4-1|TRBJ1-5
CASSQTGQPSGQPQHF
TGCGCCAGCAGCCAGACGGGACAGCCCTCAGGTCAGCCCCAGCATTTT
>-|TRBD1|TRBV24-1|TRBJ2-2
CATSDLRTGHTGELFF
TGTGCCACCAGTGATTTGAGGACAGGTCACACCGGGGAGCTGTTTTTT
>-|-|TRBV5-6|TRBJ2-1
CASSLDMNEQFF
TGTGCCAGCAGCTTGGATATGAATGAGCAGTTCTTC
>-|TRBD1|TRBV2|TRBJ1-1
CASSQSGGYTEAFF
TGTGCCAGCAGCCAATCAGGGGGCTACACTGAAGCTTTCTTT
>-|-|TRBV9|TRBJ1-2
CASSVQGHYGYTF
TGTGCCAGCAGCGTACAGGGTCACTATGGCTACACCTTC
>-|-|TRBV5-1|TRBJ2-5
CASSTVPGVETQYF
TGCGCCAGCAGTACGGTGCCGGGTGTGGAGACCCAGTACTTC
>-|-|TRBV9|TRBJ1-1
CASSVEQGSEAFF
TGTGCCAGCAGCGTAGAACAGGGATCTGAAGCTTTCTTT
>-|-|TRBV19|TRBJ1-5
CASSMGGSNQPQHF
TGTGCCAGTAGTATGGGGGGGAGCAATCAGCCCCAGCATTTT
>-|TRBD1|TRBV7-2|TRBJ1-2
CASSFIGQGSGYTF
TGTGCCAGCAGCTTTATCGGACAGGGAAGTGGCTACACCTTC
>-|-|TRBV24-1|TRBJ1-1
CATSDPPGGEAFF
TGTGCCACCAGTGACCCCCCAGGAGGGGAAGCTTTCTTT
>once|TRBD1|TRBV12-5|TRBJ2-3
CASGLGTGWLDTDTQYF
TGTGCTAGTGGTTTGGGGACAGGGTGGTTGGACACAGATACGCAGTATTTT